This T cell receptor (beta chain) was documented in a study of cytomegalovirus exposure and HLA in healthy donors. Study-level points and caveats: In a later analysis, HLA-associated beta chains showed higher expansion and lower generation probabilities than comparable chains. About 87% or about 30% of the time was how often most TCR beta V segments were productive, according to an earlier analysis.

Each donor's status was that of a healthy bone marrow donor. V was clipped by 7 bases and J by 7 bases; unmatched bases: 4. The CDR3 sequence is 12 residues long. The germline V gene has CDR1 MNHNY and CDR2 SVGAGI (reference sequence). The study ran its PCR with 60 Vbeta and 13 Jbeta primers. Here immunoSEQ multiplex PCR was the method, and the copy in TCRdb shows in-frame clones only, minus some. The profile covers 200,000 to 300,000 clones, with about 83% appearing a single time and 1.5% to 2.5% taken by the ten largest. This clone has only a few counts. No antigen is known for it. The chain couples TRBV6-6 to TRBJ1-5; 7 positions match TRBD1. This receptor was identified in a middle-aged woman in good health and CMV-seropositive. The sample taken for sequencing was PBMCs. The CDR3 is CASNNRGQPQHF. CDR3 nucleotides: TGTGCCAGCAACAACAGGGGCCAGCCCCAGCATTTT.